This T cell receptor beta chain was documented in a study of T cells in tumors after PD-1 blockade. Study information: A subset received ongoing vismodegib 150 mg daily alongside anti-PD-1 therapy.

Sequencing was performed with immunoSEQ multiplex PCR; in TCRdb, only in-frame clones are kept and a portion is missing. This table has roughly 48,000 clones, over 75% appearing once. Whole-study findings and limits: Peripheral recruitment is suggested, as some novel exhausted tumor clones were in pre-treatment blood.

This CDR3 region has 22 residues. V lost 5 bases and J lost 0; bases outside the gene matches: 19. Germline CDR1 reads MGHRA; CDR2 reads YSYEKL. This clone was observed once. Its antigen remains unidentified. The TCR was taken from a human donor with basal cell carcinoma. The rearrangement uses TRBV4-1 and TRBJ2-1; 13 bases align to TRBD2. Sequenced here: PBMCs, sampled before anti-PD-1 treatment. The CDR3 here is CASSAQGATSGGRRSSYNEQFF. The CDR3 DNA reads TGCGCCAGCAGCGCACAGGGTGCGACTAGCGGGGGGCGTCGGAGCTCCTACAATGAGCAGTTCTTC.